The T cell receptor beta chain under discussion was sequenced for a study of identical twins. This clonotype was recorded a few times. Template switching, a step in the protocol, added a universal primer site, and cDNA carried unique molecular identifiers. TCRdb redid the calling of the 5' RACE reads with MiXCR, one entry per CDR3 protein. Of 700,000 to 950,000 distinct CDR3 sequences detected, around an eighth appear once; the ten largest clones hold roughly 1.6%. The length of the CDR3 is 16 residues. The germline V gene has CDR1 DFQATT and CDR2 SNEGSKA (reference sequence). V was trimmed by 0 bases and J by 0 bases, leaving 14 bases between them. These data also featured in a second study, about yellow fever vaccine responses in identical twins. That paper states: Reports say the vaccine T cell response in twins looked partly convergent and partly personalized.

The chain couples TRBV20-1 to TRBJ2-5, with unresolved D. The specimen sequenced was PBMCs. This sequence was found in a woman younger than 35 in good health. The chain's CDR3 is CSARDVWKPNQETQYF. CDR3 DNA: TGCAGTGCTAGAGATGTCTGGAAGCCGAACCAAGAGACCCAGTACTTC.